Each of the 25 T cell receptor beta chains below was sequenced from the same sample in a study of blood T cell repertoires in COVID-19. Data came from immunoSEQ multiplex PCR; TCRdb stores just in-frame clones and leaves some out. The sample shows some 200,000 clones, around 90% of them seen only once. Sequencing was carried out using PBMCs or T cells enriched from blood (not recorded which). These receptors originate from a woman younger than 45 who had recovered from COVID-19.

The genes are TRBV4-2 and TRBJ2-5; the match to TRBD1 covers 12 bases. Per germline, CDR1 LGHNA and CDR2 YNFKEQ. Unmatched junction bases numbered 2, after V lost 3 bases and J lost 3 bases. The CDR3 sequence is 15 residues long. DNA of the CDR3: TGTGCCAGCAGCCACGGGACAGGGGGCGAAGAGACCCAGTACTTC. It codes for CASSHGTGGEETQYF.

This sequence joins TRBV18 and TRBJ1-1; D is undetermined. Germline CDR1 and CDR2: KGHSH and LQKENI. V gave up 3 bases and J gave up 0 bases, with 5 bases separating them. The CDR3 contains 13 residues. The CDR3, as DNA: TGTGCCAGCTCACCGCCGGTGAACACTGAAGCTTTCTTT. It specifies CASSPPVNTEAFF.

The chain combines TRBV19 with TRBJ2-5, with D uncertain. V gave up 1 base and J gave up 5 bases, with 8 bases separating them. The germline V gene has CDR1 LNHDA and CDR2 SQIVND (reference sequence). The CDR3 loop spans 13 amino acids. CDR3 sequence: CASSIGSGETQYF. CDR3 DNA: TGTGCCAGTAGTATAGGGTCCGGTGAGACCCAGTACTTC.

This clone was found many times. This chain connects TRBV4-2 to TRBJ1-5; D not certain. There are 15 residues in the CDR3. The V gene's germline CDR1 is LGHNA and CDR2 YNFKEQ. V lost 4 bases and J lost 0, with 10 bases in between. Here the CDR3 DNA reads TGTGCCAGCAGCCCCTCAGGATTTAGCAATCAGCCCCAGCATTTT. Residues: CASSPSGFSNQPQHF.

This chain uses TRBV6-5 with TRBJ2-7, with D tentatively TRBD2 (6 bases). This CDR3 is 15 amino acids long. V was cut by 6 bases and J by 3 bases, with 18 bases left in between. In germline, CDR1 is MNHEY, CDR2 SVGAGI. CDR3 nucleotides: TGTGCCAGCAGACCTTTCTGGCGGGGCAACTACGAGCAGTACTTC. Amino acids: CASRPFWRGNYEQYF.

This clone came up many times. The rearrangement links TRBV4-1 to TRBJ2-2; 9 positions agree with TRBD1. Germline CDR1 reads MGHRA; CDR2 reads YSYEKL. The ends lost 0 bases at V and 4 bases at J; junction bases unmatched: 0. This CDR3 contains 15 residues. Here the CDR3 reads CASSQEQGATGELFF. In nucleotides, the CDR3 is TGCGCCAGCAGCCAAGAACAGGGGGCCACCGGGGAGCTGTTTTTT.

This clone was seen a few times. The rearrangement uses TRBV27 and TRBJ1-1; perhaps TRBD1 as D (5 bases). Trimming shortened V by 6 bases and J by 0 bases, and 11 bases separated the two germline ends. Germline-derived CDR1 and CDR2 are MNHEY and SMNVEV (reference sequence). The CDR3 runs to 14 residues. CDR3 in amino acids: CASSHQGLNTEAFF. CDR3 bases: TGTGCCAGCAGCCATCAGGGTTTGAACACTGAAGCTTTCTTT.

V usage is TRBV9 and J usage is TRBJ1-6, with 10 positions matching TRBD1. Losses at the gene ends were 7 bases for V and 6 bases for J; bases not matched to a gene: 7. Germline loops: CDR1 SGDLS, CDR2 YYNGEE. The CDR3 length is 15 residues. The CDR3 sequence is CASQGQGSSNSPLHF. CDR3 sequence (DNA): TGTGCCAGCCAGGGACAGGGGTCTTCTAATTCACCCCTCCACTTT.

This chain uses TRBV18 with TRBJ1-5, with 9 bases lining up with TRBD1. This CDR3 contains 17 residues. Germline V gene data show CDR1 as KGHSH and CDR2 as LQKENI. The V and J ends lost 2 bases and 3 bases, in that order; junction bases with no gene match: 8. CDR3 coding DNA: TGTGCCAGCTCACCAATCCCGGGACAGGGCGCCAATCAGCCCCAGCATTTT. Translating gives CASSPIPGQGANQPQHF.

V and J are TRBV6-5 and TRBJ1-2; 10 nucleotides line up with TRBD1. V trimming: 5 bases; J trimming: 8 bases; junction bases outside the gene matches: 5. The CDR3 consists of 13 residues. Germline V CDR1 and CDR2: MNHEY, SVGAGI. The CDR3 protein is CASSPGTGAGYTF. CDR3 sequence (DNA): TGTGCCAGCAGTCCCGGGACAGGGGCCGGCTACACCTTC.

V usage is TRBV19 and J usage is TRBJ1-1, with 7 bases identical to TRBD1. With 6 bases clipped from V and 1 base from J, the junction kept 5 bases outside the gene matches. The CDR3 contains 14 residues. CDR1 is LNHDA and CDR2 is SQIVND in the germline V gene (reference sequence). The chain's CDR3 is CASRHRGANTEAFF. Written as DNA, the CDR3 is TGTGCCAGTAGACACAGGGGTGCGAACACTGAAGCTTTCTTT.

This clone was seen a few times. The chain employs TRBV6-2 or TRBV6-3 and TRBJ2-1, with 7 bases matching TRBD1. V dropped 0 bases and J dropped 0; count of bases not matched to a gene: 2. Germline V lookup: CDR1 MNHEY, CDR2 SVGEGT. The CDR3 contains 16 residues. The CDR3, as DNA: TGTGCCAGCAGTTACTCAAGGGGGCTCTCCTACAATGAGCAGTTCTTC. It specifies CASSYSRGLSYNEQFF.

V is TRBV5-1 and J is TRBJ2-1; 9 bases map to TRBD1. The CDR3 length is 15 residues. V shed 4 bases and J 7 bases; nucleotides not matched to a gene: 9. Germline lookup yields CDR1 SGHRS and CDR2 YFSETQ. CDR3 sequence (DNA): TGCGCCAGCAGCCCGACCTGGACAGGGGAGAATGAGCAGTTCTTC. As protein: CASSPTWTGENEQFF. Using reference TRBV5-1 and TRBJ2-1 for the parts outside the CDR3, the full variable domain is KAGVTQTPRYLIKTRGQQVTLSCSPISGHRSVSWYQQTPGQGLQFLFEYFSETQRNKGNFPGRFSGRQFSNSRSEMNVSTLELGDSALYLCASSPTWTGENEQFFGPGTRLTVL.

The chain couples TRBV7-9 to TRBJ1-5; no firm D call. Germline V gene lookup returns CDR1 SEHNR and CDR2 FQNEAQ (reference sequence). CDR3 length: 13 residues. Between the trimmed V and J ends, which lost 5 bases and 3 bases, there was a span of 8 bases. This chain's CDR3 is CASSPRDNQPQHF. CDR3 sequence (DNA): TGTGCCAGCAGCCCCCGGGACAATCAGCCCCAGCATTTT.

The rearrangement links TRBV6-5 to TRBJ2-7, with unresolved D. The CDR3 spans 14 residues. Germline assignment: CDR1 MNHEY and CDR2 SVGAGI. Trimming stripped 5 bases from V and 6 bases from J, with 17 bases between. CDR3 nucleotide sequence: TGTGCCAGCAGTCCTCAACTCCAGGTCGGCGAGCAGTACTTC. Its protein product is CASSPQLQVGEQYF.

The CDR3 DNA is TGTGCCAGCAGTCTAATATCGGGACAGGGGGCGCGAGACACTGAAGCTTTCTTT. Amino acids: CASSLISGQGARDTEAFF. The chain is built from TRBV19 and TRBJ1-1; 12 nucleotides match TRBD1. Germline V gene lookup returns CDR1 LNHDA and CDR2 SQIVND (reference sequence). The CDR3 loop spans 18 amino acids. J was trimmed by 3 bases and V by 9 bases; bases with no gene match: 17.

The CDR3 DNA is TGCGCCAGCAGCTTGGTCATCCAGTCCCACAATGAGCAGTTCTTC. This codes for CASSLVIQSHNEQFF. The V call is TRBV5-1, the J call TRBJ2-1; no definite D call. Trimming stripped 0 bases from V and 5 bases from J, with 12 bases between. The CDR3 runs 15 residues. From germline, CDR1 is SGHRS and CDR2 YFSETQ.

The table lists this clone with a count of one. V and J are TRBV29-1 and TRBJ1-2, with D unclear. The germline V and J ends were trimmed by 4 bases and 6 bases, with 9 bases remaining between them. Per germline, CDR1 SQVTM and CDR2 ANQGSEA. This CDR3 is 11 amino acids long. The CDR3 DNA is TGCAGCGTTGGGGTGGAGGATGGCTACACCTTC. It encodes CSVGVEDGYTF. Together with reference TRBV29-1 and TRBJ1-2, the CDR3 gives the full variable domain: SAVISQKPSRDICQRGTSLTIQCQVDSQVTMMFWYRQQPGQSLTLIATANQGSEATYESGFVIDKFPISRPNLTFSTLTVSNMSPEDSSIYLCSVGVEDGYTFGSGTRLTVV.

The chain joins TRBV29-1 to TRBJ1-5; a possible D gene is TRBD1 (6 bases). The CDR3 length is 14 residues. V lost 6 bases to trimming and J lost 4 bases, with 16 bases between them. Germline CDR1 is SQVTM and CDR2 is ANQGSEA. The CDR3 region is CSVPRGFPNQPQHF. The CDR3 bases are TGCAGCGTCCCCAGGGGCTTCCCAAATCAGCCCCAGCATTTT.

The rearrangement uses TRBV9 and TRBJ2-5, with 9 positions matching TRBD2. The CDR3 is made up of 15 amino acids. Germline assignment: CDR1 SGDLS and CDR2 YYNGEE. The ends lost 0 bases at V and 0 bases at J; junction bases unmatched: 0. The CDR3 sequence: CASSVGTSDQETQYF. CDR3 DNA sequence: TGTGCCAGCAGCGTAGGGACTAGCGACCAAGAGACCCAGTACTTC.

The chain has TRBV7-2 and TRBJ2-1; perhaps TRBD1 as D (5 bases). Germline V gives CDR1 SGHTA, CDR2 FQGNSA. V lost 3 bases and J 1 base, leaving 10 bases between the germline ends. The length of the CDR3 is 15 residues. CDR3 DNA sequence: TGTGCCAGCAGCTTGACAGCCCTTTCCTACAATGAGCAGTTCTTC. This codes for CASSLTALSYNEQFF. The full variable domain, in which reference TRBV7-2 and TRBJ2-1 provide the parts outside the CDR3, is GAGVSQSPSNKVTEKGKDVELRCDPISGHTALYWYRQSLGQGLEFLIYFQGNSAPDKSGLPSDRFSAERTGGSVSTLTIQRTQQEDSAVYLCASSLTALSYNEQFFGPGTRLTVL.

The chain combines TRBV19 with TRBJ2-3; weak D call: TRBD2 (6 bases). Germline CDR1 reads LNHDA; CDR2 reads SQIVND (reference sequence). V dropped 5 bases and J dropped 4 bases, with 16 bases sitting between them. This CDR3 has 15 residues. The CDR3 loop is CASSLPSAMADTQYF. The CDR3 DNA sequence: TGTGCCAGTAGTCTCCCTAGCGCAATGGCAGATACGCAGTATTTT.

The chain has TRBV6-6 and TRBJ1-1, with D maybe TRBD1 (5 bases). The length of the CDR3 is 14 residues. Germline V lookup: CDR1 MNHNY, CDR2 SVGAGI (reference sequence). Deletions cut 2 bases from V and 5 bases from J, with 12 bases between. The CDR3 DNA reads TGTGCCAGCAGTTACCCTTCTGGACAAACTGAAGCTTTCTTT. Its protein is CASSYPSGQTEAFF.

V is TRBV11-3 and J is TRBJ2-1; D perhaps matches TRBD1 (6 bases). The length of the CDR3 is 16 residues. V gave up 5 bases and J gave up 5 bases, with 19 bases separating them. Per germline, CDR1 SGHNT and CDR2 YENEEA. CDR3 sequence reads: CASSLSRTVTNNEQFF. The CDR3 DNA reads as TGTGCCAGCAGCCTCTCTCGGACAGTTACGAACAATGAGCAGTTCTTC.

This chain connects TRBV6-1 to TRBJ1-4; tentatively, D is TRBD1 (6 bases). Trimming removed 4 bases at V and 4 bases at J, with 10 bases between. The germline V gene has CDR1 MNHNS and CDR2 SASEGT. The CDR3 is made up of 14 amino acids. The CDR3 region has the DNA TGTGCCAGCAGTGTCCCAGGGGATAATGAAAAACTGTTTTTT. Translated, it gives CASSVPGDNEKLFF.